The 21 T cell receptor beta chains below were found in one sample sequenced in a study of naive and memory T cell subsets (dated by TCRdb to 2015 to 2018). Library creation used UMI-ligation and nested PCR. Sequencer: Illumina MiSeq. The beta constant-region primer was an equimolar mix of two oligonucleotides covering both TRBC1 and TRBC2. Four rounds of PCR were used to amplify ligated cDNA, with nested alpha and beta constant-region primers being used together with the SP2 primer. TCRdb redid the processing of the public reads, applying fastp at Q25 and MiXCR, and retained in-frame beta chains. All rows with the same CDR3 protein become a single entry with the most common DNA and genes. In all, the sample holds roughly 83,000 distinct CDR3 sequences, and approximately 11% of those were seen once. Jointly, the top ten make up approximately 0.14% of the sample. General study outcomes and caveats: A few larger clonotypes were present in naive repertoires, particularly the CD8 repertoires, and these clonotypes were possibly memory cells re-expressing CD45RA.

These receptors have no identified antigens. The sequencing sample was made of naive CD4+ T cells from blood. What the cell subset or site label conveys for this sample: naive T cells, CD45RA high CD27+. These receptors were collected from a human donor in good health.

J is TRBJ2-7 and V is TRBV12-3 or TRBV12-4; the D gene is possibly TRBD1 (6 bases). The V gene lost 6 bases and the J gene lost 5 bases, with 23 bases spanning the gap. CDR3 length: 16 amino acids. This CDR3 is CASSNTLTGTVNEQYF. Here the CDR3 DNA reads TGTGCCAGCAGCAACACCCTAACAGGGACGGTGAACGAGCAGTACTTC.

The sample holds a few counts of this clonotype. DNA for the CDR3: TGTGCCAGCAGCCAAGGGCCAGGGGGGTTATACATTCAGTACTTC. Protein: CASSQGPGGLYIQYF. The V gene is TRBV3-1, the J gene TRBJ2-4; the D gene is possibly TRBD1 (7 bases). Deletions cut 1 base from V and 8 bases from J, with 15 bases between. CDR1 and CDR2 (germline): LGHDT, YNNKEL (reference sequence). CDR3 size: 15 residues.

V and J are TRBV7-2 and TRBJ1-1; weak D call: TRBD1 (5 bases). The length of the CDR3 is 15 residues. Between the trimmed V and J ends, which lost 4 bases and 4 bases, there was a span of 16 bases. Germline CDR1 SGHTA, CDR2 FQGNSA. The CDR3 bases are TGTGCCAGCAGCTCCCGACAGATTGCAGGCACTGAAGCTTTCTTT. It translates to CASSSRQIAGTEAFF.

This clonotype has more than one count but fewer than ten. The genes are TRBV20-1 and TRBJ2-4; D gene ambiguous. V was trimmed by 3 bases and J by 4 bases, leaving 1 base between them. CDR1 is DFQATT and CDR2 is SNEGSKA in the germline V gene (reference sequence). The CDR3 spans 10 residues. The CDR3, as DNA: TGCAGTGCTAGGAAAAACATTCAGTACTTC. Its translation is CSARKNIQYF.

The chain links TRBV15 to TRBJ2-3, with no clear D. Germline assignment: CDR1 LNHNV and CDR2 YYDKDF (reference sequence). The V gene lost 1 base and the J gene lost 4 bases, with 6 bases spanning the gap. The length of the CDR3 is 13 residues. The chain's CDR3 is CATSRGIADTQYF. DNA for the CDR3: TGTGCCACCAGCAGAGGGATAGCAGATACGCAGTATTTT.

This clonotype has only a few counts. The chain is built from TRBV9 and TRBJ1-2, with a possible D match to TRBD1 (5 bases). V was shortened by 4 bases and J by 2 bases, with 15 bases between the two germline ends. This CDR3 contains 15 residues. In germline, CDR1 is SGDLS, CDR2 YYNGEE. The CDR3 coding sequence is TGTGCCAGCAGCACGCGACAGCCGGAAAACTATGGCTACACCTTC. It is translated as CASSTRQPENYGYTF.

In its sample, this clonotype was seen many times. The rearrangement links TRBV19 to TRBJ2-7; TRBD1 matches 7 bases. V shed 2 bases, J shed 2 bases, and the junction held 6 bases outside the gene matches. Germline V CDR1 and CDR2: LNHDA, SQIVND (reference sequence). The CDR3 runs 15 residues. The CDR3 DNA follows: TGTGCCAGTAGTATACCGGGACAGAGGCCCTACGAGCAGTACTTC. This codes for CASSIPGQRPYEQYF. The complete variable domain, with remaining parts taken from reference TRBV19 and TRBJ2-7, reads DGGITQSPKYLFRKEGQNVTLSCEQNLNHDAMYWYRQDPGQGLRLIYYSQIVNDFQKGDIAEGYSVSREKKESFPLTVTSAQKNPTAFYLCASSIPGQRPYEQYFGPGTRLTVT.

This clonotype has a handful of counts. The V and J genes are TRBV28 and TRBJ2-3, with D unresolved. CDR1 and CDR2 (germline): MDHEN, SYDVKM. The CDR3 runs to 13 residues. V dropped 6 bases and J dropped 5 bases, with 12 bases sitting between them. In DNA, the CDR3 is TGTGCCAGCAGCCCGGACGGCAGAGATACGCAGTATTTT. This encodes CASSPDGRDTQYF.

The V gene is TRBV7-9, the J gene TRBJ1-1; a weak D match, TRBD1 (5 bases). Trimming took 5 bases from V and 1 from J, leaving 14 bases between them. CDR1 and CDR2 from the germline V gene are SEHNR and FQNEAQ (reference sequence). The CDR3 sequence is 15 residues long. DNA for the CDR3: TGTGCCAGCAGCGCGCGACAGAATACGAACACTGAAGCTTTCTTT. Translated: CASSARQNTNTEAFF. The whole variable domain, filled in from reference TRBV7-9 and TRBJ1-1, reads DTGVSQNPRHKITKRGQNVTFRCDPISEHNRLYWYRQTLGQGPEFLTYFQNEAQLEKSRLLSDRFSAERPKGSFSTLEIQRTEQGDSAMYLCASSARQNTNTEAFFGQGTRLTVV.

This clonotype was counted only a few times. The chain joins TRBV18 to TRBJ2-5, with 9 nucleotides matching TRBD2. The CDR3 consists of 14 residues. V dropped 2 bases and J dropped 5; count of bases not matched to a gene: 3. Germline V gene sequence: CDR1 KGHSH, CDR2 LQKENI. CDR3 residues: CASSPGTSSETQYF. The CDR3 region has the DNA TGTGCCAGCTCACCAGGGACTAGCAGCGAGACCCAGTACTTC.

This clonotype was seen only a few times. The chain combines TRBV6-2 or TRBV6-3 with TRBJ2-2, with 9 bases aligning to TRBD1. CDR1 and CDR2 from the germline V gene are MNHEY and SVGEGT. The CDR3 runs 15 residues. Losses at the gene ends were 5 bases for V and 5 bases for J; bases not matched to a gene: 6. For the CDR3, the DNA is TGTGCCAGCAGTGAAACCGGGACAGGGACCGGGGAGCTGTTTTTT. Encoded protein: CASSETGTGTGELFF.

V and J are TRBV7-9 and TRBJ1-5; TRBD1 might be the D (5 bases). The CDR3 is 16 amino acids. The V gene's germline CDR1 is SEHNR and CDR2 FQNEAQ (reference sequence). V lost 1 base, J lost 2 bases, and 12 bases lay in between. The CDR3 nucleotides read TGTGCCAGCAGCTTAGAGCAGGGTACGGGCAATCAGCCCCAGCATTTT. Encoded protein: CASSLEQGTGNQPQHF.

This chain connects TRBV4-2 to TRBJ2-3; tentative D call: TRBD2 (6 bases). Germline V gene lookup returns CDR1 LGHNA and CDR2 YNFKEQ. CDR3 length: 19 amino acids. Between the trimmed V and J ends, which lost 4 bases and 0 bases, there was a span of 23 bases. The DNA of the CDR3 is TGTGCCAGCAGCCCAAGGAGGGACCGAGGAGCTAAGAGCACAGATACGCAGTATTTT. Encoded protein: CASSPRRDRGAKSTDTQYF.

This clonotype was seen more than once but under ten times. The chain's CDR3 is CASSDSFRLPYNEQFF. DNA of the CDR3: TGTGCCAGCAGTGACTCGTTCAGGCTACCCTACAATGAGCAGTTCTTC. The chain is built from TRBV6-4 and TRBJ2-1, with D unclear. The CDR3 covers 16 residues. The germline CDR1 and CDR2 sequences are MRHNA and SNTAGT. The V end was cut by 0 bases, the J end by 2 bases, with 11 bases between.

The chain employs TRBV20-1 and TRBJ2-1; D not certain. The CDR3 is 11 amino acids. Trimming took off 5 bases at V and 9 bases at J, with 11 bases between the two ends. Germline values: CDR1 DFQATT, CDR2 SNEGSKA (reference sequence). This CDR3 reads CSAAYLPEQFF. CDR3 DNA: TGCAGTGCTGCCTACTTACCTGAGCAGTTCTTC.

The gene calls are TRBV20-1 and TRBJ2-7; D might be TRBD1 (6 bases). The CDR3 totals 14 residues. Trimming took off 1 base at V and 5 bases at J, with 15 bases between the two ends. Germline V lookup: CDR1 DFQATT, CDR2 SNEGSKA (reference sequence). CDR3 loop: CSARVGGGKNEQYF. Here the CDR3 DNA reads TGCAGTGCTAGAGTAGGTGGGGGCAAGAACGAGCAGTACTTC.

This chain links TRBV5-4 with TRBJ2-7; no clear D. The V end lost 4 bases, the J end lost 0 bases, and 17 bases lay between the germline ends. The V gene's germline CDR1 is SGHNT and CDR2 YYREEE (reference sequence). CDR3 size: 16 residues. CDR3 loop: CASSPTMVLSSYEQYF. CDR3 in DNA: TGTGCCAGCAGCCCGACAATGGTTCTGAGCTCCTACGAGCAGTACTTC.

CDR3 residues: CASSYTTTGEKLFF. CDR3 nucleotide sequence: TGTGCCAGCAGTTACACGACAACAGGTGAAAAACTGTTTTTT. The chain employs TRBV12-3 or TRBV12-4 and TRBJ1-4; D might be TRBD1 (5 bases). V shed 4 bases and J shed 7 bases, with 13 bases lying between them. This CDR3 has 14 residues.

In this sample, this clonotype turned up a few times. The chain couples TRBV20-1 to TRBJ1-5, with TRBD1 identical over 7 bases. The CDR3 is 13 amino acids. Trimming cost V 1 base and J 5 bases; bases outside gene matches: 2. The V gene's germline CDR1 is DFQATT and CDR2 SNEGSKA (reference sequence). CDR3: CSARGGGDQPQHF. The CDR3 nucleotides read TGCAGTGCTAGAGGAGGGGGCGATCAGCCCCAGCATTTT.

This clonotype was found a few times. The chain couples TRBV30 to TRBJ1-1; tentatively, D is TRBD1 (5 bases). This CDR3 is 15 amino acids long. Trimming removed 7 bases at V and 3 bases at J, with 21 bases between. Germline V CDR1 and CDR2: GTSNPN, SVGIG (reference sequence). The CDR3 spells CASTSFRARDTEAFF. CDR3 sequence (DNA): TGTGCCTCTACGAGCTTCAGGGCGCGCGACACTGAAGCTTTCTTT.

The chain recombines TRBV20-1 with TRBJ1-3; tentatively, D is TRBD1 (6 bases). The CDR3 has 16 amino acids. Germline V lookup: CDR1 DFQATT, CDR2 SNEGSKA (reference sequence). V was clipped by 2 bases and J by 0 bases, with 14 bases between them. CDR3 nucleotides: TGCAGTGCTAGAACGTACAGGGCTAGCTCTGGAAACACCATATATTTT. It is translated as CSARTYRASSGNTIYF.